This T cell receptor beta chain was obtained from a study of blood T cell repertoires in COVID-19. Overall study: Donors in the United States, Italy and Spain gave samples during acute or convalescent COVID-19. From T cells, B-cell-depleted T cells, or PBMCs came the material, which was cDNA or gDNA.

CDR3 length: 13 residues. The V end lost 6 bases, the J end lost 3 bases, and 14 bases lay between the germline ends. Germline V gene data show CDR1 as DFQATT and CDR2 as SNEGSKA (reference sequence). Original processing methods: Nucleated cell number was recorded as an estimate derived from reference gene primer amplification. Some clones are missing from TCRdb's copy, which holds only in-frame ones; the method was immunoSEQ multiplex PCR. V, J and clone size are those of that table, while D and trimming were read from the DNA. This table holds about 87,000 clones, over 75% found once. The sequencing input was peripheral blood. The receptor was isolated from a woman older than 75 with active or convalescent COVID-19. The rearrangement links TRBV20-1 to TRBJ2-5; D remains unclear. The CDR3: CSASNQAKETQYF. CDR3 DNA: TGCAGTGCGAGTAACCAGGCGAAAGAGACCCAGTACTTC.